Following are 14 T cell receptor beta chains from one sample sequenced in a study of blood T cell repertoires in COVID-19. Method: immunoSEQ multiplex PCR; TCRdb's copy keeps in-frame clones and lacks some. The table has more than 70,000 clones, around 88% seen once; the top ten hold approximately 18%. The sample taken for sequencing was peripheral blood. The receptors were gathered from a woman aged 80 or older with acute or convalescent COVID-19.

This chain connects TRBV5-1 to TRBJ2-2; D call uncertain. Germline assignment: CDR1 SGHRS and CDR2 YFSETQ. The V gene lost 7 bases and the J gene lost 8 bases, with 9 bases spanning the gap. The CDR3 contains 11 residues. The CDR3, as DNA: TGCGCCAGCCGAGAGACAGGGGAGCTGTTTTTT. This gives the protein CASRETGELFF.

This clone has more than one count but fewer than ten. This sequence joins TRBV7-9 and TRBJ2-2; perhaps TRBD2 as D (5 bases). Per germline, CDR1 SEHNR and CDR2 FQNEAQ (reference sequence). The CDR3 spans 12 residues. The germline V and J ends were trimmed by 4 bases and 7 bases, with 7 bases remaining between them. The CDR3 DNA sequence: TGTGCCAGCAGCTGGGAGTTCGGGGAGCTGTTTTTT. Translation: CASSWEFGELFF.

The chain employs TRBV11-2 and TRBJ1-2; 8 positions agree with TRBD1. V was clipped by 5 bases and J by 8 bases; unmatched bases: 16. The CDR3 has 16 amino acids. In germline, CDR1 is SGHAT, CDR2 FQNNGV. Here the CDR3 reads CASSLNLDRALGGYTF. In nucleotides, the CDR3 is TGTGCCAGCAGCCTCAACCTGGACAGGGCCCTCGGAGGCTACACCTTC.

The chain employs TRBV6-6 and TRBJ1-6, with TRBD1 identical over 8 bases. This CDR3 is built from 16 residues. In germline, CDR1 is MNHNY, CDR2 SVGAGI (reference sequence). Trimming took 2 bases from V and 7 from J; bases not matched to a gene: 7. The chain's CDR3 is CASSYGPGGTNSPLHF. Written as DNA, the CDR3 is TGTGCCAGCAGTTACGGGCCAGGGGGCACAAATTCACCCCTCCACTTT.

The CDR3 is CSVIGQPIAEAFF. The CDR3 nucleotides read TGCAGCGTGATCGGACAGCCTATCGCTGAAGCTTTCTTT. The gene calls are TRBV29-1 and TRBJ1-1; possibly TRBD1 for D (6 bases). Germline CDR1 and CDR2: SQVTM and ANQGSEA. V lost 6 bases and J 6 bases, leaving 17 bases between the germline ends. The CDR3 runs to 13 residues.

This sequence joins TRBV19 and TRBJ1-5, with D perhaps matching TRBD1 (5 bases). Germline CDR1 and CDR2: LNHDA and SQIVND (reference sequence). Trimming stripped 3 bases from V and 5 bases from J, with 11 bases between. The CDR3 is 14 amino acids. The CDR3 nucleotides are TGTGCCAGTAGTATTAGTAGGGGCGATCAGCCCCAGCATTTT. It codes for CASSISRGDQPQHF.

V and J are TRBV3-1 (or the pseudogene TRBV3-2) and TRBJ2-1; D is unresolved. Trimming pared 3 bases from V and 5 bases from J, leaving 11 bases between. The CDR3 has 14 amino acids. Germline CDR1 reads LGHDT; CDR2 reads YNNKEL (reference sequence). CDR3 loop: CASSHGWADNEQFF. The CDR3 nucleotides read TGTGCCAGCAGCCATGGGTGGGCCGACAATGAGCAGTTCTTC.

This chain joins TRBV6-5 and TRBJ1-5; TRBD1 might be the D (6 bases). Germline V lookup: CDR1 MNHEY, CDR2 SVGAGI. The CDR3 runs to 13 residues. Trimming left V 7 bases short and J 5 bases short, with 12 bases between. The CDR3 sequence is CASTKGGYQPQHF. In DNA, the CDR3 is TGTGCCAGCACCAAGGGGGGGTATCAGCCCCAGCATTTT.

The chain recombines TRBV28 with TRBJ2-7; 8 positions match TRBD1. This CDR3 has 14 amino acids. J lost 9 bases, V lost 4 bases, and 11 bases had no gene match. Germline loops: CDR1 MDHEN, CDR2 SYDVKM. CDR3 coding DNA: TGTGCCAGCAGTTCCGGGACAGGATTTGTAGGGCAGTACTTC. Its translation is CASSSGTGFVGQYF.

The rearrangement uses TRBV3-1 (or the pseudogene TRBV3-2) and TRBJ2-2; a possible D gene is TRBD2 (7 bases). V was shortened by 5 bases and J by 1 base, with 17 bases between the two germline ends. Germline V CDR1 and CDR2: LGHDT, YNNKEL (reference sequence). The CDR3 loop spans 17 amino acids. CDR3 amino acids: CASSAISGGLNTGELFF. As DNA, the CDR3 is TGTGCCAGCAGCGCTATATCGGGGGGCTTGAACACCGGGGAGCTGTTTTTT.

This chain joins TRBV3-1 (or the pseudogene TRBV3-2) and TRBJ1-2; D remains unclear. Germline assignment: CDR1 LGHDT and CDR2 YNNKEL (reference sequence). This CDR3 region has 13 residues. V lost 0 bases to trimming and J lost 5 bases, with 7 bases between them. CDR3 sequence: CASSQDGSYGYTF. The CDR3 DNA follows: TGTGCCAGCAGCCAAGATGGCTCTTATGGCTACACCTTC.

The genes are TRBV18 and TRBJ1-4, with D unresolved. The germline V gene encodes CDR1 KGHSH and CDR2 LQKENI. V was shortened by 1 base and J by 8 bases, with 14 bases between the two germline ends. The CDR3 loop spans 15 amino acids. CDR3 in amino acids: CASSPLSGIEEKLFF. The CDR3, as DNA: TGTGCCAGCTCACCACTTTCCGGTATTGAGGAAAAACTGTTTTTT. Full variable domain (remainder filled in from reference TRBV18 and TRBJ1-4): NAGVMQNPRHLVRRRGQEARLRCSPMKGHSHVYWYRQLPEEGLKFMVYLQKENIIDESGMPKERFSAEFPKEGPSILRIQQVVRGDSAAYFCASSPLSGIEEKLFFGSGTQLSVL.

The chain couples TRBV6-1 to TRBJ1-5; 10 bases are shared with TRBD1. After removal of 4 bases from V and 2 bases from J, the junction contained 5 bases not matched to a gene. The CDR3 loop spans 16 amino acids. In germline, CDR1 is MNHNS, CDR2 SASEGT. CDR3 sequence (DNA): TGTGCCAGCAGTGCCGCGACAGGGGGCGGCAATCAGCCCCAGCATTTT. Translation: CASSAATGGGNQPQHF.

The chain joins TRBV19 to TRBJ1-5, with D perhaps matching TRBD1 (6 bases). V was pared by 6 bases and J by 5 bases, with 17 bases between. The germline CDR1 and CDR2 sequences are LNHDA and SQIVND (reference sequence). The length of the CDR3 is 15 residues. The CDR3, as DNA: TGTGCCAGTAGCCTAGGGGTGAGACAGGATCAGCCCCAGCATTTT. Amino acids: CASSLGVRQDQPQHF.